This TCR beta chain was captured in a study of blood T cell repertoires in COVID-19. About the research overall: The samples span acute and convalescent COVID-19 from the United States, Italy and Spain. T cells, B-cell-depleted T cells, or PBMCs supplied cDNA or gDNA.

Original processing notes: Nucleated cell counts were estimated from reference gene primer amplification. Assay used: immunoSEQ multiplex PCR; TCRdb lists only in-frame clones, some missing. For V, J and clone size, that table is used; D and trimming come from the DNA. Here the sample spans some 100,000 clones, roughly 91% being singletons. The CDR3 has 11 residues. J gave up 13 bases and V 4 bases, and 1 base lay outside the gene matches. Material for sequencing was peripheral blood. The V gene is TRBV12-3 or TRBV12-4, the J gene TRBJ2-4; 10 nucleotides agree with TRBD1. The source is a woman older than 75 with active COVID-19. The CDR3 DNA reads TGTGCCAGCAGTTGGGGACAGGGGCAGTACTTC. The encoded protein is CASSWGQGQYF.